The 28 T cell receptor beta chains below all came from one sample that was sequenced in a study of T-cell reconstitution after alpha-beta-depleted transplantation in children. Unique molecular identifiers tagged the TCRbeta library. TCRdb redid the calling of the PCR reads with MiXCR, one entry per CDR3 protein. The profile shows fewer than 400,000 distinct CDR3 sequences, approximately 20% of them singletons. The sequences come from PBMCs from the stem cell graft donor, collected from the stem cell graft. These receptors were collected from a human donor who donated a stem cell graft to a child with acute myeloid leukemia.

J is TRBJ2-1 and V is TRBV7-2; possibly TRBD1 for D (7 bases). Per germline, CDR1 SGHTA and CDR2 FQGNSA. Deletions cut 4 bases from V and 2 bases from J, with 9 bases between. The CDR3 spans 14 residues. CDR3 nucleotides: TGTGCCAGCAGCTCCAGGGGGGCCTACAATGAGCAGTTCTTC. Protein product: CASSSRGAYNEQFF.

The CDR3 DNA reads as TGTGCCAGCAGCTTAGTCGTCTCCTTAGGGACCGGGGAGCTGTTTTTT. The encoded protein is CASSLVVSLGTGELFF. This rearrangement joins TRBV11-2 to TRBJ2-2; D unclear. CDR3 length: 16 residues. Germline CDR1 reads SGHAT; CDR2 reads FQNNGV. Trimming shortened V by 1 base and J by 5 bases, and 14 bases separated the two germline ends.

This clonotype was recorded at least ten times. This rearrangement joins TRBV20-1 to TRBJ2-1; D may be TRBD1 or TRBD2 (6 bases each). Germline-derived CDR1 and CDR2 are DFQATT and SNEGSKA (reference sequence). The V gene lost 7 bases and the J gene lost 1 base, with 11 bases spanning the gap. The CDR3 consists of 13 residues. This CDR3 reads CSVSGASYNEQFF. The CDR3 nucleotides read TGCAGTGTATCGGGGGCATCCTACAATGAGCAGTTCTTC.

The J gene is TRBJ2-3, the V gene TRBV2; no definite D call. The CDR3 length is 12 residues. V lost 8 bases and J 4 bases, leaving 10 bases between the germline ends. Germline V gene lookup returns CDR1 SNHLY and CDR2 FYNNEI. The CDR3 reads CASGTGADTQYF. CDR3 DNA: TGTGCCAGCGGAACTGGAGCAGATACGCAGTATTTT.

The chain joins TRBV29-1 to TRBJ1-2, with TRBD1 matching 7 bases. Trimming at V came to 6 bases and at J to 2 bases, leaving 6 bases not matched to a gene. CDR1 and CDR2 from the germline V gene are SQVTM and ANQGSEA. The CDR3 contains 13 residues. The DNA of the CDR3 is TGCAGCGTAGCAGGGGGGAAAAACTATGGCTACACCTTC. This gives the protein CSVAGGKNYGYTF.

This chain joins TRBV2 and TRBJ2-6; no clear D gene. The CDR3 consists of 15 residues. The germline V gene has CDR1 SNHLY and CDR2 FYNNEI. The V and J ends lost 6 bases and 2 bases respectively, with 11 bases between them. The CDR3 protein is CASRRRWAGANVLTF. CDR3 bases: TGTGCCAGCAGGCGGCGCTGGGCTGGGGCCAACGTCCTGACTTTC.

This clonotype was observed a few times. The chain carries TRBV20-1 and TRBJ1-4; D not certain. This CDR3 has 12 residues. Trimming cost V 1 base and J 3 bases, with 3 bases left between them. Germline loops: CDR1 DFQATT, CDR2 SNEGSKA (reference sequence). The CDR3, as DNA: TGCAGTGCTAGAGGCCCTAATGAAAAACTGTTTTTT. Translated: CSARGPNEKLFF.

This clonotype was recorded a few times. This chain connects TRBV10-3 to TRBJ2-7, with D tentatively TRBD1 (6 bases). The V and J ends lost 10 bases and 0 bases respectively, with 16 bases between them. The CDR3 is made up of 14 amino acids. The germline CDR1 and CDR2 sequences are ENHRY and SYGVKD. CDR3 loop: CATSQGKGSYEQYF. DNA for the CDR3: TGTGCCACCAGCCAGGGGAAGGGCTCCTACGAGCAGTACTTC.

About this clonotype itself: The junction departs from the called germline gene at one end, perhaps through a read error. The chain employs TRBV5-1 and TRBJ2-7, with D possibly TRBD2 on 6 matching bases. The CDR3 loop spans 15 amino acids. Germline V gene lookup returns CDR1 SGHRS and CDR2 YFSETQ. Here the CDR3 reads CASSLVGGSSYEEYF. CDR3 nucleotides: TGCGCCAGCAGCTTGGTCGGGGGTAGCTCCTACGAGGAGTACTTC.

The chain couples TRBV12-3 or TRBV12-4 to TRBJ2-2; 10 nucleotides match TRBD2. There are 15 residues in the CDR3. V dropped 5 bases and J dropped 7; count of bases not matched to a gene: 7. The CDR3 region is CASSPAGLASGELFF. CDR3 DNA: TGTGCCAGCAGTCCAGCGGGACTAGCGAGCGGGGAGCTGTTTTTT.

This clonotype was counted between two and nine times. V is TRBV11-2 and J is TRBJ2-2, with D perhaps TRBD1 (6 bases). The CDR3 is 15 residues long. The V and J ends lost 2 bases and 6 bases respectively, with 13 bases between them. CDR1 and CDR2 from the germline V gene are SGHAT and FQNNGV. For the CDR3, the DNA is TGTGCCAGCAGCTTAATGCCAGGGGTGGCCGGGGAGCTGTTTTTT. This translates into CASSLMPGVAGELFF.

This clonotype was seen a handful of times. The genes are TRBV29-1 and TRBJ2-5; 10 bases match TRBD2. Unmatched junction bases numbered 19, after V lost 4 bases and J lost 5 bases. The CDR3 extends over 18 amino acids. The germline V gene has CDR1 SQVTM and CDR2 ANQGSEA. CDR3 sequence (DNA): TGCAGCGTTGCTTGGTTTCGGACTAGCGGCCTATTGGGGGAGACCCAGTACTTC. Its translation: CSVAWFRTSGLLGETQYF.

There are a few counts of this clonotype. At one end, the junction sequence differs from germline, possibly due to a read error. The chain employs TRBV20-1 and TRBJ2-7; perhaps TRBD2 as D (6 bases). CDR3 size: 12 residues. Germline values: CDR1 DFQATT, CDR2 SNEGSKA (reference sequence). The CDR3 nucleotides are TGCAGCGCAGGGAGGCGCTCGCTGCGGAGTTCCTTC. Translated, it gives CSAGRRSLRSSF.

The chain employs TRBV3-1 and TRBJ2-6, with 8 positions matching TRBD1. CDR3 size: 15 residues. The V gene end was trimmed by 6 bases and the J gene end by 3 bases; junction bases not matched to a gene: 4. Germline CDR1 and CDR2: LGHDT and YNNKEL (reference sequence). The CDR3 is CASSPTGDGANVLTF. CDR3 DNA sequence: TGTGCCAGCAGTCCGACAGGGGATGGGGCCAACGTCCTGACTTTC. The complete variable domain, with remaining parts taken from reference TRBV3-1 and TRBJ2-6, reads DTAVSQTPKYLVTQMGNDKSIKCEQNLGHDTMYWYKQDSKKFLKIMFSYNNKELIINETVPNRFSPKSPDKAHLNLHINSLELGDSAVYFCASSPTGDGANVLTFGAGSRLTVL.

In this sample, this clonotype turned up many times. This chain uses TRBV29-1 with TRBJ2-1; D is unclear. The germline gives CDR1 SQVTM, CDR2 ANQGSEA. Trimming stripped 6 bases from V and 12 bases from J, with 12 bases between. The CDR3 length is 10 residues. The CDR3 region has the DNA TGCAGCGTGCTCCGGACGGGGCAGTTCTTC. It codes for CSVLRTGQFF.

The genes are TRBV15 and TRBJ2-5; 10 bases agree with TRBD1. The CDR3 contains 17 residues. From germline, CDR1 is LNHNV and CDR2 YYDKDF (reference sequence). The V and J ends lost 0 bases and 3 bases, in that order; junction bases with no gene match: 7. CDR3 sequence: CATSRDVIGTGEETQYF. The CDR3 bases are TGTGCCACCAGCAGAGATGTAATCGGGACAGGGGAAGAGACCCAGTACTTC.

V usage is TRBV28 and J usage is TRBJ2-6; 7 bases are a match to TRBD1. V dropped 5 bases and J dropped 2; count of bases not matched to a gene: 3. The CDR3 consists of 15 residues. The V gene's germline CDR1 is MDHEN and CDR2 SYDVKM. CDR3 DNA sequence: TGTGCCAGCAGTGTCGACAGGGCTGGGGCCAACGTCCTGACTTTC. Translating it yields CASSVDRAGANVLTF. Looking up the rest from reference TRBV28 and TRBJ2-6 gives the full variable domain: DVKVTQSSRYLVKRTGEKVFLECVQDMDHENMFWYRQDPGLGLRLIYFSYDVKMKEKGDIPEGYSVSREKKERFSLILESASTNQTSMYLCASSVDRAGANVLTFGAGSRLTVL.

This clonotype has ten or more counts. The J gene is TRBJ2-2, the V gene TRBV7-2; 9 bases line up with TRBD2. Germline assignment: CDR1 SGHTA and CDR2 FQGNSA. The CDR3 runs to 17 residues. With 4 bases clipped from V and 5 bases from J, the junction kept 11 bases outside the gene matches. The CDR3 region is CASSWLAGNRGTGELFF. The CDR3 coding sequence is TGTGCCAGCAGCTGGCTAGCGGGAAACCGAGGGACCGGGGAGCTGTTTTTT.

The chain joins TRBV29-1 to TRBJ2-2; 12 bases fit TRBD2. From germline, CDR1 is SQVTM and CDR2 ANQGSEA. The V segment lost 6 bases and the J segment 0 bases; nucleotides outside the gene matches: 5. The CDR3 totals 16 residues. The CDR3 reads CSVGRTSGTNTGELFF. CDR3 DNA sequence: TGCAGCGTCGGGAGGACTAGCGGGACGAACACCGGGGAGCTGTTTTTT.

This clonotype turned up a few times. The chain links TRBV5-1 to TRBJ2-1; D unresolved. Germline assignment: CDR1 SGHRS and CDR2 YFSETQ. The CDR3 runs to 15 residues. Trimming took off 4 bases at V and 7 bases at J, with 18 bases between the two ends. This CDR3 is CASSASAAVMNEQFF. CDR3 nucleotides: TGCGCCAGCAGCGCCTCGGCGGCGGTGATGAATGAGCAGTTCTTC.

In regard to this clonotype: This may come from a read error, since a much larger clone is one base off. The V gene is TRBV6-5, the J gene TRBJ2-7; TRBD2 matches 10 bases. V lost 2 bases, J lost 1 base, and 5 bases stayed unmatched. Looked up from germline, CDR1 is MNHEY and CDR2 is SVGAGI. This CDR3 is built from 16 residues. The CDR3 loop is CASSYASGSASYEQYF. CDR3 nucleotides: TGTGCCAGCAGTTACGCTAGCGGGAGTGCATCCTACGAGCAGTACTTC.

This chain uses TRBV20-1 with TRBJ2-7, with TRBD2 matching over 7 bases. The CDR3 extends over 14 amino acids. The trim removed 5 bases at V and 2 bases at J, leaving 9 bases unmatched. Germline CDR1 reads DFQATT; CDR2 reads SNEGSKA (reference sequence). This chain's CDR3 is CSARGSRHPYEQYF. The CDR3 coding sequence is TGCAGTGCTCGCGGGAGCCGACACCCCTACGAGCAGTACTTC.

There are many counts of this clonotype. The chain couples TRBV25-1 to TRBJ2-1; D unclear. The ends were cut back, 5 bases at V and 6 bases at J, with 5 bases in the middle. CDR1 is MGHDK, CDR2 SYGVNS, per germline. The CDR3 consists of 11 residues. CDR3 nucleotides: TGTGCCAGCAGTCCCTCCAATGAGCAGTTCTTC. Translation: CASSPSNEQFF.

This chain joins TRBV12-3 or TRBV12-4 and TRBJ2-1; TRBD1 matches 8 bases. This CDR3 has 12 amino acids. Trimming removed 10 bases from V and 8 bases from J; junction bases left unmatched: 7. The CDR3 spells CAIGQGGYEQFF. The CDR3, as DNA: TGTGCCATTGGACAGGGTGGCTATGAGCAGTTCTTC.

In regard to this clonotype: A junction boundary mismatches the germline segment, possibly from a read error. V gene TRBV20-1 combines with J gene TRBJ2-1; D might be TRBD2 (6 bases). The CDR3 has 11 residues. The germline V gene encodes CDR1 DFQATT and CDR2 SNEGSKA (reference sequence). The CDR3: CSARDTSLVGF. CDR3 coding DNA: TGCAGTGCTAGAGACACTAGCCTGGTCGGGTTC.

This clonotype was counted between two and nine times. This chain links TRBV20-1 with TRBJ2-4, with 7 positions matching TRBD2. The CDR3 length is 14 residues. CDR1 is DFQATT, CDR2 SNEGSKA, per germline (reference sequence). Trimming cost V 1 base and J 9 bases; bases outside gene matches: 9. CDR3 bases: TGCAGTGCTAGAGGTTTTGGGGGAGGGGTCATTCAGTACTTC. This translates into CSARGFGGGVIQYF.

The V and J genes are TRBV20-1 and TRBJ2-3; perhaps TRBD1 as D (5 bases). Trimming removed 5 bases at V and 4 bases at J, with 19 bases between. The CDR3 covers 15 residues. The germline CDR1 and CDR2 sequences are DFQATT and SNEGSKA (reference sequence). In DNA, the CDR3 is TGCAGTGCTGGGGCCCCCTCTGATTTGGCAGATACGCAGTATTTT. This translates into CSAGAPSDLADTQYF.

This clonotype was seen more than once but under ten times. The chain couples TRBV13 to TRBJ2-5, with 12 bases matching TRBD2. CDR1 and CDR2 from the germline V gene are PRHDT and FYEKMQ (reference sequence). The CDR3 is made up of 15 amino acids. The ends lost 3 bases at V and 4 bases at J; junction bases unmatched: 3. CDR3: CASSFLAGGVETQYF. CDR3 in DNA: TGTGCCAGCAGCTTCCTAGCGGGAGGGGTAGAGACCCAGTACTTC.